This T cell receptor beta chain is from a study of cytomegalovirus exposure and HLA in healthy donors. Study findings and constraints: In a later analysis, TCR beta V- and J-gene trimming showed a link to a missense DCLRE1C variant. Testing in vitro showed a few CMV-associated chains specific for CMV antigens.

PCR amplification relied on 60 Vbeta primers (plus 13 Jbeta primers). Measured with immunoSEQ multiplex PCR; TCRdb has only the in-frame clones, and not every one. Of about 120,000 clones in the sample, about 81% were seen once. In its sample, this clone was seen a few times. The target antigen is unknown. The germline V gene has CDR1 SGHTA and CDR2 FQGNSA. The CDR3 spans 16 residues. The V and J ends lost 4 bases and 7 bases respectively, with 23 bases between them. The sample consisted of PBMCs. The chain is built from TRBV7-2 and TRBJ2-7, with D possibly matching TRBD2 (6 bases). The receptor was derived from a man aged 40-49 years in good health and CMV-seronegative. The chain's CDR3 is CASSSISGTVVGEQYF. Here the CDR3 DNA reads TGTGCCAGCAGCTCGATTTCCGGGACTGTGGTTGGGGAGCAGTACTTC. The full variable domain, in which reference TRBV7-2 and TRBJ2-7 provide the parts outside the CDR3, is GAGVSQSPSNKVTEKGKDVELRCDPISGHTALYWYRQSLGQGLEFLIYFQGNSAPDKSGLPSDRFSAERTGGSVSTLTIQRTQQEDSAVYLCASSSISGTVVGEQYFGPGTRLTVT.